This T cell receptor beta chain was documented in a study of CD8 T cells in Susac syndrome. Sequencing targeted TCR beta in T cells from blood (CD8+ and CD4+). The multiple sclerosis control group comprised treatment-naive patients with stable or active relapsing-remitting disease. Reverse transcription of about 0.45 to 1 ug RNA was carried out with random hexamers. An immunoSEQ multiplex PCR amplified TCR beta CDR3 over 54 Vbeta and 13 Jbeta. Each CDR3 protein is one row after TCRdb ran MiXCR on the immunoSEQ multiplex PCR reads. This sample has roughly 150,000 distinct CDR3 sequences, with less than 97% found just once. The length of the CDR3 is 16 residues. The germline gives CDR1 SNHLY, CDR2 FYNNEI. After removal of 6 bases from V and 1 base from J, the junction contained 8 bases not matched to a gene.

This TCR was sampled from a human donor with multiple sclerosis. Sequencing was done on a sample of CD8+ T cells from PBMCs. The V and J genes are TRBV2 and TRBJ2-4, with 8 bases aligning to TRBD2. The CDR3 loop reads CASRTLSGGAKNIQYF. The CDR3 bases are TGTGCCAGCAGGACCCTTTCGGGGGGGGCCAAAAACATTCAGTACTTC.